This passage covers 22 T cell receptor beta chains from one sample sequenced in a study of blood T cell repertoires in COVID-19. Data came from immunoSEQ multiplex PCR; TCRdb stores just in-frame clones and leaves some out. The table lists about 260,000 clones, about 80% of them singletons, with around 2% in the top ten. The sample taken for sequencing was peripheral blood. These receptors all stem from a woman older than 75 with acute or convalescent COVID-19.

The V and J genes are TRBV29-1 and TRBJ2-1; 9 bases line up with TRBD2. The CDR3 is made up of 17 amino acids. The germline gives CDR1 SQVTM, CDR2 ANQGSEA. Trimming took 4 bases from V and 5 from J; bases not matched to a gene: 15. The chain's CDR3 is CSVVLQNLAGKNNEQFF. CDR3 DNA sequence: TGCAGCGTTGTGTTACAGAACCTAGCGGGGAAGAACAATGAGCAGTTCTTC.

The chain couples TRBV15 to TRBJ1-2, with TRBD1 identical over 12 bases. CDR1 is LNHNV, CDR2 YYDKDF, per germline (reference sequence). V gave up 3 bases and J gave up 10 bases; unmatched junction bases: 9. The CDR3 loop spans 15 amino acids. The CDR3 nucleotides read TGTGCCACCAGCAGCCGGGACAGGGGGCGAGTTGTCTACACCTTC. Translating gives CATSSRDRGRVVYTF. Using reference TRBV15 and TRBJ1-2 for the parts outside the CDR3, the full variable domain is DAMVIQNPRYQVTQFGKPVTLSCSQTLNHNVMYWYQQKSSQAPKLLFHYYDKDFNNEADTPDNFQSRRPNTSFCFLDIRSPGLGDTAMYLCATSSRDRGRVVYTFGSGTRLTVV.

This chain joins TRBV29-1 and TRBJ1-2; no definite D call. The CDR3 is 11 residues long. In germline, CDR1 is SQVTM, CDR2 ANQGSEA. The germline V and J ends were trimmed by 4 bases and 6 bases, with 9 bases remaining between them. The CDR3 loop reads CSVGELDGYTF. The CDR3 nucleotides read TGCAGCGTTGGGGAGTTGGATGGCTACACCTTC.

The chain links TRBV7-9 to TRBJ1-4, with 8 nucleotides matching TRBD1. CDR3 length: 18 amino acids. Germline lookup yields CDR1 SEHNR and CDR2 FQNEAQ (reference sequence). V trimming: 1 base; J trimming: 2 bases; junction bases outside the gene matches: 9. The CDR3 sequence: CASSLDLQGAFTNEKLFF. The CDR3 bases are TGTGCCAGCAGCTTAGATCTCCAGGGGGCGTTTACTAATGAAAAACTGTTTTTT.

The V call is TRBV6-6, the J call TRBJ1-6, with 7 bases fitting TRBD1. Germline V gene data show CDR1 as MNHNY and CDR2 as SVGAGI (reference sequence). This CDR3 is built from 17 residues. V was clipped by 5 bases and J by 6 bases; unmatched bases: 13. This CDR3 reads CASSRDSPLPTNSPLHF. The CDR3 DNA follows: TGTGCCAGCAGTCGGGACAGCCCTTTACCGACTAATTCACCCCTCCACTTT.

The chain has TRBV7-8 and TRBJ1-3, with D possibly being TRBD1 (6 bases). Germline V gene data show CDR1 as SGHVS and CDR2 as FQNEAQ. This CDR3 spans 15 amino acids. Between the trimmed V and J ends, which lost 5 bases and 0 bases, there was a span of 11 bases. The chain's CDR3 is CASSPRQASGNTIYF. The CDR3 bases are TGTGCCAGCAGCCCCCGACAGGCCTCTGGAAACACCATATATTTT.

The chain recombines TRBV4-3 with TRBJ1-1, with D unresolved. The germline V gene has CDR1 LGHNA and CDR2 YSLEER. Trimming cost V 0 bases and J 4 bases, with 18 bases left between them. The CDR3 totals 17 residues. CDR3 sequence: CASSQDNSAPRGTEAFF. The CDR3 DNA follows: TGCGCCAGCAGCCAAGATAACTCGGCTCCCCGGGGCACTGAAGCTTTCTTT.

In DNA, the CDR3 is TGTGCCAGCAGACAGCCGGGACTAGCAGACAATGAGCAGTTCTTC. Amino acids: CASRQPGLADNEQFF. V usage is TRBV6-5 and J usage is TRBJ2-1; 9 bases match TRBD2. CDR3 size: 15 residues. The trim removed 6 bases at V and 5 bases at J, leaving 8 bases unmatched. Germline V lookup: CDR1 MNHEY, CDR2 SVGAGI.

V usage is TRBV7-9 and J usage is TRBJ1-1, with 9 bases aligning to TRBD1. The CDR3 covers 16 residues. Per the germline V gene, CDR1 is SEHNR and CDR2 is FQNEAQ (reference sequence). Trimming took 0 bases from V and 7 from J; bases not matched to a gene: 9. The DNA for the CDR3 is TGTGCCAGCAGCTTAGCCGAAGGACAGGGGATGGATGAAGCTTTCTTT. Residues: CASSLAEGQGMDEAFF.

This clone appeared once. This sequence joins TRBV5-6 and TRBJ1-1; TRBD1 matches at 10 bases. CDR3 length equals 16 residues. Germline CDR1 is SGHDT and CDR2 is YYEEEE. V gave up 2 bases and J gave up 4 bases; unmatched junction bases: 8. CDR3 in DNA: TGTGCCAGCAGCTTAAGACAGGGGGCGCGAACCACTGAAGCTTTCTTT. It yields the protein CASSLRQGARTTEAFF.

The chain links TRBV9 to TRBJ1-5, with 7 bases identical to TRBD1. The length of the CDR3 is 15 residues. The germline V gene encodes CDR1 SGDLS and CDR2 YYNGEE. V shed 3 bases, J shed 3 bases, and the junction held 6 bases outside the gene matches. The CDR3 DNA is TGTGCCAGCAGCGCTCATCAGGGGGACAATCAGCCCCAGCATTTT. This sequence encodes CASSAHQGDNQPQHF.

The rearrangement uses TRBV28 and TRBJ2-7; 9 bases align to TRBD1. The CDR3 covers 14 residues. Germline CDR1 and CDR2: MDHEN and SYDVKM. V shed 8 bases and J 4 bases; nucleotides not matched to a gene: 9. DNA for the CDR3: TGTGCCAGCGGAGGGACAGGGATTGTTTACGAGCAGTACTTC. Translation gives CASGGTGIVYEQYF.

This rearrangement joins TRBV6-2 or TRBV6-3 to TRBJ1-4; 10 nucleotides line up with TRBD1. The CDR3 is 17 residues long. J was trimmed by 1 base and V by 0 bases; bases with no gene match: 2. Germline CDR1 is MNHEY and CDR2 is SVGEGT. This CDR3 reads CASSYSRDRGTNEKLFF. The CDR3, as DNA: TGTGCCAGCAGTTACTCGAGGGACAGGGGAACTAATGAAAAACTGTTTTTT.

The chain combines TRBV5-1 with TRBJ2-1; D unresolved. The germline CDR1 and CDR2 sequences are SGHRS and YFSETQ. V was pared by 3 bases and J by 6 bases, with 22 bases between. There are 17 residues in the CDR3. CDR3 coding DNA: TGCGCCAGCAGCTATACCCTGACTGCCAAGTTAGGCAATGAGCAGTTCTTC. This sequence encodes CASSYTLTAKLGNEQFF.

V usage is TRBV4-2 and J usage is TRBJ2-3; TRBD2 is a possible D gene (6 bases). The germline CDR1 and CDR2 sequences are LGHNA and YNFKEQ. This CDR3 is 15 amino acids long. V was cut by 1 base and J by 2 bases, with 10 bases left in between. The CDR3 here is CASSQAGASTDTQYF. For the CDR3, the DNA is TGTGCCAGCAGCCAAGCGGGAGCGTCCACAGATACGCAGTATTTT.

The chain joins TRBV19 to TRBJ2-7; TRBD2 aligns across 13 bases. Germline V lookup: CDR1 LNHDA, CDR2 SQIVND (reference sequence). This CDR3 has 18 amino acids. Trimming cost V 3 bases and J 3 bases; bases outside gene matches: 11. CDR3 residues: CASSIRAGLAGALYEQYF. The CDR3 bases are TGTGCCAGTAGTATTAGGGCCGGACTAGCGGGAGCTCTCTACGAGCAGTACTTC.

This chain links TRBV7-2 with TRBJ1-2, with 8 bases matching TRBD1. The CDR3 sequence is 15 residues long. CDR1 is SGHTA and CDR2 is FQGNSA in the germline V gene. The ends lost 1 base at V and 6 bases at J; junction bases unmatched: 7. CDR3 sequence: CASSLGAQGGDGYTF. As DNA, the CDR3 is TGTGCCAGCAGCTTAGGGGCACAGGGGGGGGATGGCTACACCTTC. Full variable domain (outside the CDR3, taken from reference TRBV7-2 and TRBJ1-2): GAGVSQSPSNKVTEKGKDVELRCDPISGHTALYWYRQSLGQGLEFLIYFQGNSAPDKSGLPSDRFSAERTGGSVSTLTIQRTQQEDSAVYLCASSLGAQGGDGYTFGSGTRLTVV.

The chain couples TRBV18 to TRBJ2-2; D not certain. The V gene lost 3 bases and the J gene lost 4 bases, with 12 bases spanning the gap. This CDR3 has 15 residues. From germline, CDR1 is KGHSH and CDR2 LQKENI. The CDR3 region has the DNA TGTGCCAGCTCACCGTCGGCAGGAACCACCGGGGAGCTGTTTTTT. It codes for CASSPSAGTTGELFF.

The count of this clone is one. This chain joins TRBV14 and TRBJ1-1; 7 nucleotides line up with TRBD1. Unmatched junction bases numbered 13, after V lost 3 bases and J lost 6 bases. There are 16 residues in the CDR3. From germline, CDR1 is SGHDN and CDR2 FVKESK. This chain's CDR3 is CASSQVGAGGKAEAFF. CDR3 nucleotides: TGTGCCAGCAGCCAGGTTGGGGCAGGGGGAAAGGCTGAAGCTTTCTTT.

The V gene is TRBV6-1, the J gene TRBJ2-2; D uncertain. CDR3 length equals 14 residues. Trimming shortened V by 2 bases and J by 0 bases, and 4 bases separated the two germline ends. Germline-derived CDR1 and CDR2 are MNHNS and SASEGT. CDR3 in DNA: TGTGCCAGCAGTGAACAAACGAACACCGGGGAGCTGTTTTTT. Protein: CASSEQTNTGELFF.

The chain uses TRBV4-1 and TRBJ2-5, with D possibly TRBD1 on 6 matching bases. V shed 3 bases and J shed 1 base, with 12 bases lying between them. The CDR3 is 15 residues long. Germline V lookup: CDR1 MGHRA, CDR2 YSYEKL. CDR3 in amino acids: CASSQGWTVQETQYF. The CDR3 DNA reads TGCGCCAGCAGCCAGGGATGGACAGTCCAAGAGACCCAGTACTTC.

This clone has more than one count but fewer than ten. The V and J genes are TRBV11-2 and TRBJ1-1; D possibly corresponds to TRBD1 (6 bases). There are 15 residues in the CDR3. CDR1 is SGHAT, CDR2 FQNNGV, per germline. Trimming pared 0 bases from V and 3 bases from J, leaving 11 bases between. CDR3 residues: CASSLEGARHTEAFF. The CDR3 nucleotides are TGTGCCAGCAGCTTAGAGGGGGCGAGACACACTGAAGCTTTCTTT. The variable domain in full, completed from reference TRBV11-2 and TRBJ1-1, reads EAGVAQSPRYKIIEKRQSVAFWCNPISGHATLYWYQQILGQGPKLLIQFQNNGVVDDSQLPKDRFSAERLKGVDSTLKIQPAKLEDSAVYLCASSLEGARHTEAFFGQGTRLTVV.